The present entry profiles one TCR beta chain with its context. Its specificity is not known. TCRdb's copy holds only in-frame clones and misses some; the assay was immunoSEQ multiplex PCR. Of some 130,000 clones detected, around 86% appear once; the ten largest clones hold 5% to 7.5%. The sample originates from a study of T cell responses to AZD1222 COVID-19 vaccine. Study in general: Pooled in the analysis were second doses at about 4 or about 12 weeks.

Whole-study findings and limits: Baseline antibody screening turned up just five to seven seropositive AZD1222 recipients. Researchers report vaccine-associated CD4 TCRs spanning spike, with dominance at 160-218 and 743-854.

The V gene's germline CDR1 is LNHDA and CDR2 SQIVND (reference sequence). V was clipped by 3 bases and J by 4 bases, with 15 bases between them. The CDR3 length is 15 residues. The sample here was peripheral blood, taken on day 0 of AZD1222 vaccination. This chain joins TRBV19 and TRBJ1-2; D remains ambiguous. The origin of this receptor is an adult in good health. The chain's CDR3 is CASSMGSPRGYGYTF. The CDR3 DNA reads TGTGCCAGTAGTATGGGGTCCCCGCGGGGCTATGGCTACACCTTC.